A single sample is the source of the 5 T cell receptor beta chains below, sequenced in a study of blood T cell repertoires in COVID-19 (dated by TCRdb to 2018 to 2020). Libraries were built with the immunoSEQ multiplex PCR assay. In its TCRdb copy, this immuneACCESS table keeps in-frame sequences only and misses some clones. Where compared with another copy, unresolved V genes explain less than half of these, and the others have no known cause. In all, the sample holds a few hundred thousand clones, and roughly 86% of those were seen once. The biggest ten clones account for around 3% of the sample. Specimen: peripheral blood. The receptor set was obtained from a human donor in a cohort sampled during active COVID-19.

This clone appeared a single time. The chain's CDR3 is CASSEIGTGAKTQYF. CDR3 sequence (DNA): TGTGCCAGCAGTGAAATAGGGACAGGGGCAAAGACCCAGTACTTC. The chain uses TRBV6-1 and TRBJ2-5; 10 nucleotides line up with TRBD1. Germline V lookup: CDR1 MNHNS, CDR2 SASEGT. V gave up 2 bases and J gave up 6 bases; unmatched junction bases: 6. The CDR3 is made up of 15 amino acids.

This clone was found once. The V and J genes are TRBV9 and TRBJ1-1; D is undetermined. V was trimmed by 4 bases and J by 8 bases, leaving 15 bases between them. This CDR3 region has 13 residues. Germline V lookup: CDR1 SGDLS, CDR2 YYNGEE. The CDR3 spells CASSRLNGQEAFF. CDR3 DNA: TGTGCCAGCAGCCGCCTTAATGGGCAGGAAGCTTTCTTT.

The rearrangement uses TRBV19 and TRBJ1-5; possibly TRBD1 for D (5 bases). The CDR3 is 14 residues long. V lost 8 bases to trimming and J lost 7 bases, with 18 bases between them. Germline V CDR1 and CDR2: LNHDA, SQIVND (reference sequence). This CDR3 reads CASGGESLWQPQHF. The CDR3 bases are TGTGCCAGTGGAGGGGAGTCGCTATGGCAGCCCCAGCATTTT.

This clone was detected a few times. V and J are TRBV28 and TRBJ1-6; 7 bases map to TRBD1. V dropped 6 bases and J dropped 9; count of bases not matched to a gene: 8. Germline lookup yields CDR1 MDHEN and CDR2 SYDVKM. The CDR3 consists of 14 residues. The CDR3 sequence is CASRETGLASPLHF. The DNA for the CDR3 is TGTGCCAGCAGGGAGACAGGGTTAGCTTCACCCCTCCACTTT.

The chain carries TRBV6-1 and TRBJ1-2; the match to TRBD1 covers 8 bases. The CDR3 length is 14 residues. The germline CDR1 and CDR2 sequences are MNHNS and SASEGT. Trimming at V came to 2 bases and at J to 4 bases, leaving 3 bases not matched to a gene. CDR3 amino acids: CASSERQGTYGYTF. As DNA, the CDR3 is TGTGCCAGCAGTGAAAGACAGGGGACCTATGGCTACACCTTC.